Listed below are T cell receptor beta chains from one sample, sequenced in a study of blood T cells in healthy people across ages. TCRdb itself ran the 5' RACE reads through MiXCR, one entry per CDR3 protein. The sample includes around 2 million distinct CDR3 sequences, about two fifths of them seen just once. Sequencing was performed on blood. All receptors come from a human donor in good health. Each CDR3 is given with its conserved first and last residue. A D gene is named only where the DNA matches it firmly. Only part of the rows carry a size: once, few, many, or a class if the clone is expanded.

clone_size | j_call | d_call | v_call | cdr3_aa | cdr3_nt
many | TRBJ2-7 | NA | TRBV7-9 | CASSLSGHYEQYF | TGTGCCAGCAGTTTGAGTGGGCACTACGAGCAGTACTTC
NA | TRBJ1-2 | NA | TRBV10-3 | CAISERGRGEYGYTF | TGTGCCATCAGTGAAAGGGGCAGGGGTGAATATGGCTACACCTTC
NA | TRBJ2-1 | NA | TRBV14 | CASRRGASYNEQFF | TGTGCCAGCAGACGCGGGGCCTCCTACAATGAGCAGTTCTTC
NA | TRBJ2-7 | NA | TRBV18 | CAGSPTEYGYEQYF | TGTGCCGGCTCACCAACGGAGTATGGGTACGAGCAGTACTTC
NA | TRBJ2-5 | NA | TRBV11-2 | CASSSNPGVETQYF | TGTGCCAGCAGCTCCAATCCAGGGGTGGAGACCCAGTACTTC
few | TRBJ2-1 | NA | TRBV6-2/TRBV6-3 | CASTIRGPNEQFF | TGTGCCAGCACAATTCGAGGCCCCAATGAGCAGTTCTTC
NA | TRBJ2-3 | NA | TRBV28 | CAGSFAGTPRTDTQYF | TGTGCCGGCAGTTTTGCGGGGACGCCACGCACAGATACGCAGTATTTT
NA | TRBJ2-7 | TRBD1 | TRBV6-1 | CASSDGIDRESSYEQYF | TGTGCCAGCAGTGACGGAATTGACAGGGAGAGCTCCTACGAGCAGTACTTC
NA | TRBJ1-4 | NA | TRBV29-1 | CSVEDDRGEELFF | TGCAGCGTTGAAGATGACCGGGGTGAAGAACTGTTTTTT
few | TRBJ1-2 | NA | TRBV10-3 | CAIEGYGYTF | TGTGCCATCGAGGGTTATGGCTACACCTTC
NA | TRBJ1-5 | NA | TRBV5-6 | CAGSLRGWNNQPQHF | TGTGCCGGCAGCTTGCGGGGGTGGAACAATCAGCCCCAGCATTTT
few | TRBJ1-1 | NA | TRBV29-1 | CSVGGGMNTEAFF | TGCAGCGTCGGGGGGGGGATGAACACTGAAGCTTTCTTT
NA | TRBJ1-2 | NA | TRBV5-1 | CASSARLGVYGYTF | TGCGCCAGCAGCGCGCGGCTGGGGGTCTATGGCTACACCTTC
NA | TRBJ2-7 | NA | TRBV4-3 | CASSHEVSHYEQYF | TGCGCCAGCAGCCATGAGGTCAGCCACTACGAGCAGTACTTC
NA | TRBJ2-7 | TRBD2 | TRBV5-1 | CASSLIAGGFYEQYF | TGCGCCAGCAGCTTAATAGCGGGAGGATTCTACGAGCAGTACTTC
NA | TRBJ1-2 | NA | TRBV6-2/TRBV6-3 | CASSDAAGSGYTF | TGTGCCAGCAGCGACGCAGCGGGGAGTGGCTACACCTTC
NA | TRBJ2-7 | NA | TRBV5-1 | CANSPVSVSSYEQYF | TGCGCCAACAGCCCCGTTTCCGTGAGCTCCTACGAGCAGTACTTC
NA | TRBJ1-6 | NA | TRBV20-1 | CSASYVSDYSPLHF | TGCAGTGCTAGCTACGTTTCGGATTATTCACCCCTCCACTTT
few | TRBJ2-6 | NA | TRBV7-2 | CASDPSGANVLTF | TGTGCCAGCGATCCATCTGGGGCCAACGTCCTGACTTTC
NA | TRBJ1-1 | TRBD1 | TRBV29-1 | CSVAGTGKGAEAFF | TGCAGCGTTGCCGGGACAGGGAAAGGGGCGGAAGCTTTCTTT
NA | TRBJ2-7 | TRBD1 | TRBV10-3 | CAISYRGEQYF | TGTGCCATCAGTTACAGGGGCGAGCAGTACTTC
NA | TRBJ2-5 | NA | TRBV3-1 | CASSQDLGHEQYF | TGTGCCAGCAGCCAAGATCTAGGGCACGAACAGTACTTC
NA | TRBJ2-7 | NA | TRBV7-2 | CASSLAWTNTYEQYF | TGTGCCAGCAGCTTAGCGTGGACAAATACCTACGAGCAGTACTTC
few | TRBJ2-6 | NA | TRBV20-1 | CSARLTNRPGANVLTF | TGCAGTGCTAGGCTAACCAACAGGCCTGGGGCCAACGTCCTGACTTTC
few | TRBJ1-5 | NA | TRBV18 | CASSPELGNQPQHF | TGTGCCAGCTCACCGGAACTAGGGAATCAGCCCCAGCATTTT
NA | TRBJ2-3 | TRBD2 | TRBV7-9 | CASSRPLAGADTQYF | TGTGCCAGCAGCCGCCCACTAGCGGGTGCAGATACGCAGTATTTT
NA | TRBJ1-6 | NA | TRBV5-1 | CASSLGTVWNSPLHF | TGCGCCAGCAGCTTGGGGACAGTTTGGAATTCACCCCTCCACTTT
NA | TRBJ2-3 | TRBD2 | TRBV7-2 | CASSLGGLAITDTQYF | TGTGCCAGCAGCTTAGGGGGACTAGCTATAACAGATACGCAGTATTTT
NA | TRBJ1-2 | NA | TRBV5-1 | CASSVTGTNYGYTF | TGCGCCAGCAGCGTAACAGGGACCAACTATGGCTACACCTTC
few | TRBJ1-2 | TRBD1 | TRBV29-1 | CSSQGQGNYGYTF | TGCAGCTCACAGGGACAGGGGAACTATGGCTACACCTTC
many | TRBJ2-1 | NA | TRBV29-1 | CSVNSLEQFF | TGCAGCGTAAACAGCCTTGAGCAGTTCTTC
few | TRBJ1-2 | TRBD1 | TRBV7-2 | CASSLNRGWDGYTF | TGTGCCAGCAGCCTAAACAGGGGCTGGGATGGCTACACCTTC
NA | TRBJ2-7 | NA | TRBV6-6 | CASSYSFTTYEQYF | TGTGCCAGCAGTTACTCTTTCACTACCTACGAGCAGTACTTC
NA | TRBJ2-7 | TRBD2 | TRBV28 | CASSLTGLAGGRSYEQYF | TGTGCCAGCAGTTTAACGGGGCTAGCGGGGGGACGCTCCTACGAGCAGTACTTC
NA | TRBJ2-3 | NA | TRBV4-2 | CASSQDFRSSTDTQYF | TGTGCCAGCAGCCAAGATTTCAGGTCTAGCACAGATACGCAGTATTTT
few | TRBJ1-5 | NA | TRBV12-3/TRBV12-4 | CASSTASPNQPQHF | TGTGCCAGCAGTACGGCCAGCCCGAATCAGCCCCAGCATTTT
few | TRBJ1-5 | NA | TRBV12-3/TRBV12-4 | CASSPGPYQPQHF | TGTGCCAGCAGTCCCGGACCTTATCAGCCCCAGCATTTT
few | TRBJ2-5 | TRBD2 | TRBV10-3 | CAISGLAGGPAETQYF | TGTGCCATCAGCGGACTAGCGGGGGGGCCGGCAGAGACCCAGTACTTC
NA | TRBJ1-4 | NA | TRBV10-3 | CAVSGGEKLFF | TGTGCCGTCAGTGGCGGTGAAAAACTGTTTTTT
few | TRBJ2-3 | NA | TRBV20-1 | CSAGLLDTQYF | TGCAGTGCTGGTTTACTGGATACGCAGTATTTT
few | TRBJ1-2 | TRBD1 | TRBV29-1 | CSVWIQGGYYGYTF | TGCAGCGTTTGGATTCAGGGGGGGTACTATGGCTACACCTTC
once | TRBJ1-6 | NA | TRBV7-9 | CAGSLMGGPPLHF | TGTGCCGGCAGCTTAATGGGTGGTCCACCCCTCCACTTT